This is a list of T cell receptor beta chains from one sample in a study of glioma-infiltrating T cells. TCRdb used MiXCR to reprocess the multiplex PCR reads, holding one entry per CDR3 protein. The data hold approximately 88,000 distinct CDR3 sequences, with around 23% observed a single time. Sequenced input: glioma tissue, nonneoplastic brain tissue, or PBMCs (not recorded which). Receptors originate from a human donor with low-grade glioma or glioblastoma, undergoing nonglioma brain surgery, or in good health (not recorded which). Each CDR3 is given with its conserved first and last residue. D genes are given only for firm matches. Expanded clones are given a class, and other clones once, few, many or no size at all.

TRBJ1-2,TRBV2,14,many,-,TGTGCCAGCAGTGAACAGGGGTATGGCTATGGCTACACCTTC,CASSEQGYGYGYTF
TRBJ2-5,TRBV7-9,12,many,TRBD1,TGTGCCAGCAGCCTGGACAGGGCGACCCAGTACTTC,CASSLDRATQYF
TRBJ2-7,TRBV6-5,14,-,-,TGTGCCAGCAGACCTATTCGAGCCTCCTACGAGCAGTACTTC,CASRPIRASYEQYF
TRBJ2-7,TRBV10-3,12,many,-,TGTGCCATCAGGGATGCCACCTACGAGCAGTACTTC,CAIRDATYEQYF
TRBJ2-3,TRBV11-2,15,many,TRBD2,TGTGCCAGCAGCTTAGGGGGACTATTCGCAGATACGCAGTATTTT,CASSLGGLFADTQYF
TRBJ2-3,TRBV3-1,15,many,-,TGTGCCAGCAGCCGTTCGGGACTTCTCACAGATACGCAGTATTTT,CASSRSGLLTDTQYF
TRBJ2-1,TRBV2,12,many,TRBD1,TGTGCCAGCAGTGATGAAGGGGGCGGTCAGTTCTTC,CASSDEGGGQFF
TRBJ2-1,TRBV29-1,15,many,-,TGCAGCGATACCCAAGGGTCTAGCTCCTACAATGAGCAGTTCTTC,CSDTQGSSSYNEQFF
TRBJ1-1,TRBV10-3,15,-,TRBD1,TGTGCCATCAGTGTCAGGGGACAGTTGAACACTGAAGCTTTCTTT,CAISVRGQLNTEAFF
TRBJ2-1,TRBV6-1,15,many,-,TGTGCCAGCAGCGTTGCAGGCACAGGGCACAATGAGCAGTTCTTC,CASSVAGTGHNEQFF
TRBJ1-1,TRBV12-3/TRBV12-4,15,-,-,TGTGCCAGCAGTTTTGCCCCAGGGGAAGGCACTGAAGCTTTCTTT,CASSFAPGEGTEAFF
TRBJ1-2,TRBV6-1,12,many,-,TGTGCCAGCCAAACAGGGCGAAGTGGCTACACCTTC,CASQTGRSGYTF
TRBJ1-5,TRBV7-2,13,many,-,TGTGCCAGCAGCTTAGTTCCGGGTCAGCCCCAGCATTTT,CASSLVPGQPQHF
TRBJ1-1,TRBV18,15,many,-,TGTGCCAGCTCACCCTCATCAAGGGCCAGCACTGAAGCTTTCTTT,CASSPSSRASTEAFF
TRBJ2-1,TRBV20-1,12,many,-,TGCAGTGCTCAGCGGTTCCACAATGAGCAGTTCTTC,CSAQRFHNEQFF
TRBJ2-1,TRBV5-1,15,few,TRBD2,TGCGCCAGCAGCAGATTAGCGGGGTCCTACAATGAGCAGTTCTTC,CASSRLAGSYNEQFF
TRBJ1-1,TRBV18,14,-,-,TGTGCAGGCTCACCCCGGGTGGGGGATACTGAAGCTTTCTTT,CAGSPRVGDTEAFF
TRBJ2-7,TRBV6-2/TRBV6-3,14,-,-,TGTGCCAGCAGTTGGGGTCTCAGCGAAGATGAGCAAAACTTC,CASSWGLSEDEQNF
TRBJ1-3,TRBV18,16,-,-,TGTGCCAGCTCACCATCGAGGCAGGGGAGAGGAAACACCATATATTTT,CASSPSRQGRGNTIYF
TRBJ1-5,TRBV15,13,medium-sized,-,TGTGCCACCAGCCCCCAAGCAGGTCAGCCCCAGCATTTT,CATSPQAGQPQHF
TRBJ1-4,TRBV20-1,13,-,-,TGCGGTGCTAAAGTAAGACTTGGGGAAAAACTGTTTTTT,CGAKVRLGEKLFF
TRBJ2-7,TRBV5-4,15,few,TRBD1,TGTGCCAGCAGCTTAATGGGACAGGGCCTCCCCGAGCAGTACTTC,CASSLMGQGLPEQYF
TRBJ2-7,TRBV3-1,14,-,-,TGTGCCAGCAGCCATTCCGACCTTTCCTACGAGCAGTACTTC,CASSHSDLSYEQYF
TRBJ1-5,TRBV27,13,many,-,TGTGCCAGCAGTCCGACAGGCGTTCAGCCCCAGCATTTT,CASSPTGVQPQHF
TRBJ2-7,TRBV12-3/TRBV12-4,13,many,TRBD2,TGTGCCAGCACGGGACTAGCGCACCACGAGCAGTACTTC,CASTGLAHHEQYF
TRBJ2-2,TRBV2,15,many,TRBD1,TGTGCCAGCAGCCGACAGGGACGACCTTCCGGGGAGCTGTTTTTT,CASSRQGRPSGELFF
TRBJ1-2,TRBV10-3,13,many,-,TGTGTTGCCCTTCCGGGGGCCGGCTATGGCTACACCTTC,CVALPGAGYGYTF
TRBJ1-5,TRBV6-6,16,many,-,TGTGCCAGCAGTTACGGGGGCTCCACTACCAATCAGCCCCAGCATTTT,CASSYGGSTTNQPQHF
TRBJ1-5,TRBV2,16,many,-,TGTGCCAGCAGTGATCAAGGAGGCAGGCTAAATCAGCCCCAGCATTTT,CASSDQGGRLNQPQHF
TRBJ1-1,TRBV9,13,many,-,TGTGCCAGCAGCGTTACGGAGGACACTGAAGCTTTCTTT,CASSVTEDTEAFF
TRBJ2-2,TRBV7-2,15,few,TRBD2,TGTGCCAGCACCCTTAGCGGGCGATACACCGGGGAGCTGTTTTTT,CASTLSGRYTGELFF
TRBJ2-1,TRBV9,18,few,TRBD2,TGTGCCAGCAGCGTAGAACTAGCGGGAGGGCCCATGTACAATGAGCAGTTCTTC,CASSVELAGGPMYNEQFF
TRBJ2-1,TRBV20-1,14,-,-,TGCCGTGCTCGCTCGGAGATCTCCTACAATGAGCAGTTCTTC,CRARSEISYNEQFF
TRBJ2-1,TRBV20-1,11,many,TRBD2,TGCAGTGCTAGAGATCCTAGCGGGAAGTTCTTC,CSARDPSGKFF
TRBJ1-6,TRBV18,17,few,-,TGTGCCAGCTCACCATTACCGAGGGGCGGGGATAATTCACCCCTCCACTTT,CASSPLPRGGDNSPLHF
TRBJ1-5,TRBV15,14,many,-,TGTGCCACCAGCAGAGGGGGAGGGGATCAGCCCCAGCATTTT,CATSRGGGDQPQHF
TRBJ1-5,TRBV5-1,15,many,-,TGCGCCAGCAGCTTGACGGGGCTTGGCAATCAGCCCCAGCATTTT,CASSLTGLGNQPQHF
TRBJ1-2,TRBV11-2,14,many,-,TGTGCCAGCAGCTTACAGGGACTTGGCTATGGCTACACCTTC,CASSLQGLGYGYTF
TRBJ2-7,TRBV24-1,15,once,-,TGTGCCACCAGTGATCCTTCCGGCGGCTACTACGAGCAGTACTTC,CATSDPSGGYYEQYF
TRBJ2-3,TRBV25-1,16,many,TRBD1,TGTGCCAGCCGTGACAGGGGATCGGGCCACAGGGATACGCAGTATTTT,CASRDRGSGHRDTQYF
TRBJ1-2,TRBV5-1,14,many,-,TGCGCCAGCAGCTTGGAACCACCTAACTATGGCTACACCTTC,CASSLEPPNYGYTF
TRBJ2-7,TRBV7-2,16,-,-,TGTGCCAGCAGCCCTCAGATCGCGGGGTACTCCTACGAGCAGTACTTC,CASSPQIAGYSYEQYF
TRBJ1-5,TRBV3-1,15,few,TRBD1,TGTGCCAGCAGCCAAGGGGACAGGACCAATCAGCCCCAGCATTTT,CASSQGDRTNQPQHF
TRBJ2-3,TRBV2,15,many,-,TGTGCCAGCGAGAGTAGCGGACCCGTTGGGGATACGCAGTATTTT,CASESSGPVGDTQYF
TRBJ1-2,TRBV5-4,13,few,-,TGTGCCAGCAGCCAAAAGGGGGACTATGGCTACACCTTC,CASSQKGDYGYTF
TRBJ2-5,TRBV7-9,11,-,-,TGTGCCAGCAGCTCCACAGGGACCCAGTACTTC,CASSSTGTQYF
TRBJ2-5,TRBV2,16,few,TRBD2,TGTGCCAGCAGGGGACTAGCGGTCAGACGCCAAGAGACCCAGTACTTC,CASRGLAVRRQETQYF
TRBJ2-3,TRBV7-2,13,many,-,TGTGCCAGCAGCTTTGAATCAGATGGTACGCAGTATTTT,CASSFESDGTQYF